A selection of T cell receptor beta chains follows, all from one sample in a study of regulatory T cells in long-lasting Graves disease. One entry per CDR3 protein, called by TCRdb with MiXCR from the multiplex PCR reads. The table lists roughly 510,000 distinct CDR3 sequences, about 16% of them singletons. In addition, the sample was reused for a study of T cells in Graves' hyperthyroidism and ophthalmopathy.

Sequencing was performed on peripheral blood mononuclear cells (PBMCs), taken at new diagnosis, from a patient treated with antithyroid drugs. The receptors derive from a man aged 18 to 30 with Graves disease. CDR3s include the opening cysteine and the closing phenylalanine or tryptophan. Fields, in order: V gene, J gene, clone size, D gene, CDR3 protein, CDR3 DNA. A D gene is named only where the DNA matches it firmly. Expanded clones get a size class; other rows say once, few or many, or leave the size out.

V gene: TRBV28; J gene: TRBJ2-3; clone size: many; D gene: NA; CDR3 protein: CASTLGGNWVNTQYF; CDR3 DNA: TGTGCCAGCACCCTAGGGGGGAATTGGGTTAATACGCAGTATTTT
V gene: TRBV20-1; J gene: TRBJ2-5; clone size: many; D gene: NA; CDR3 protein: CSAPGTHDGGAQYF; CDR3 DNA: TGCAGTGCTCCCGGGACCCACGATGGTGGGGCCCAGTACTTC
V gene: TRBV2; J gene: TRBJ2-5; clone size: many; D gene: TRBD2; CDR3 protein: CASSETGTTQETQYF; CDR3 DNA: TGTGCCAGCAGTGAAACCGGGACTACCCAAGAGACCCAGTACTTC
V gene: TRBV5-1; J gene: TRBJ1-5; clone size: NA; D gene: NA; CDR3 protein: CASSLSREGGNQPQHF; CDR3 DNA: TGTGCCAGCAGCTTGTCAAGGGAGGGGGGCAATCAGCCCCAGCATTTT
V gene: TRBV10-3; J gene: TRBJ1-2; clone size: many; D gene: NA; CDR3 protein: CAISEHGSYGYTF; CDR3 DNA: TGTGCCATCAGTGAACACGGGAGCTATGGCTACACCTTC
V gene: TRBV24-1; J gene: TRBJ2-6; clone size: NA; D gene: NA; CDR3 protein: CATSAPGTAGSGANVLTF; CDR3 DNA: TGTGCCACCAGTGCCCCCGGGACGGCCGGCTCTGGGGCCAACGTCCTGACTTTC
V gene: TRBV5-1; J gene: TRBJ1-1; clone size: many; D gene: NA; CDR3 protein: CASSLTGSMNTEAFF; CDR3 DNA: TGCGCCAGCAGCCTTACAGGGTCCATGAACACTGAAGCTTTCTTT
V gene: TRBV3-1; J gene: TRBJ2-7; clone size: few; D gene: TRBD2; CDR3 protein: CASRTLREGPYEQYF; CDR3 DNA: TGTGCCAGCAGAACCTTACGGGAGGGCCCCTACGAGCAGTACTTC
V gene: TRBV5-1; J gene: TRBJ2-2; clone size: few; D gene: NA; CDR3 protein: CASSRGARTGELFF; CDR3 DNA: TGCGCCAGCAGCAGGGGGGCCAGAACCGGGGAGCTGTTTTTT
V gene: TRBV25-1; J gene: TRBJ1-2; clone size: NA; D gene: TRBD1; CDR3 protein: CASSSWDRFTYGYTF; CDR3 DNA: TGTGCCAGCAGTTCTTGGGACAGGTTCACCTATGGCTACACCTTC
V gene: TRBV12-5; J gene: TRBJ2-7; clone size: many; D gene: TRBD1; CDR3 protein: CATDAGTGGVEQYF; CDR3 DNA: TGTGCTACCGACGCCGGGACAGGGGGTGTCGAGCAGTACTTC
V gene: TRBV20-1; J gene: TRBJ2-1; clone size: many; D gene: NA; CDR3 protein: CSARKRDSDTYNEQFF; CDR3 DNA: TGCAGTGCTAGAAAGCGGGACAGCGATACCTACAATGAGCAGTTCTTC
V gene: TRBV20-1; J gene: TRBJ2-7; clone size: NA; D gene: TRBD1; CDR3 protein: CSAPNSRTGGNEQYF; CDR3 DNA: TGCAGTGCCCCCAATTCCCGGACAGGGGGCAACGAGCAGTACTTC
V gene: TRBV5-1; J gene: TRBJ1-1; clone size: few; D gene: TRBD1; CDR3 protein: CASSDRGFVGNTEAFF; CDR3 DNA: TGCGCCAGCAGCGACAGGGGTTTCGTAGGGAACACTGAAGCTTTCTTT
V gene: TRBV28; J gene: TRBJ1-6; clone size: NA; D gene: NA; CDR3 protein: CASSYNRVLSPLHF; CDR3 DNA: TGTGCCAGCAGTTACAACAGGGTTTTGTCACCCCTCCACTTT
V gene: TRBV5-5; J gene: TRBJ2-1; clone size: few; D gene: TRBD2; CDR3 protein: CASSLYSGVYNEQFF; CDR3 DNA: TGTGCCAGCAGCTTGTATAGCGGGGTCTACAATGAGCAGTTCTTC
V gene: TRBV28; J gene: TRBJ1-1; clone size: many; D gene: NA; CDR3 protein: CASSTPQVQMNTEAFF; CDR3 DNA: TGTGCCAGCAGCACCCCACAGGTTCAGATGAACACTGAAGCTTTCTTT
V gene: TRBV27; J gene: TRBJ2-7; clone size: many; D gene: TRBD2; CDR3 protein: CASSFSGGHEQYF; CDR3 DNA: TGTGCCAGCAGTTTTAGCGGGGGCCACGAGCAGTACTTC
V gene: TRBV9; J gene: TRBJ1-1; clone size: few; D gene: NA; CDR3 protein: CASSPELITRGEAFF; CDR3 DNA: TGTGCCAGCAGTCCCGAACTAATAACGAGGGGTGAAGCTTTCTTT
V gene: TRBV10-3; J gene: TRBJ2-1; clone size: NA; D gene: NA; CDR3 protein: CATQSSHNEQFF; CDR3 DNA: TGTGCCACCCAGTCTAGCCATAATGAGCAGTTCTTC
V gene: TRBV20-1; J gene: TRBJ1-1; clone size: many; D gene: TRBD1; CDR3 protein: CSANTPGQGHRAEAFF; CDR3 DNA: TGCAGTGCTAACACACCGGGACAGGGCCATCGGGCTGAAGCTTTCTTT
V gene: TRBV3-1; J gene: TRBJ2-1; clone size: NA; D gene: NA; CDR3 protein: CASSQDRLAYNEQFF; CDR3 DNA: TGTGCCAGCAGCCAAGATCGGCTAGCCTACAATGAGCAGTTCTTC
V gene: TRBV28; J gene: TRBJ1-2; clone size: NA; D gene: NA; CDR3 protein: CASSIQQGSCGYIF; CDR3 DNA: TGTGCCAGCAGCATTCAACAGGGATCTTGTGGCTACATCTTC
V gene: TRBV7-2; J gene: TRBJ1-2; clone size: many; D gene: TRBD1; CDR3 protein: CASSGRDRIGYTF; CDR3 DNA: TGTGCCAGCAGCGGCCGGGACAGGATAGGCTACACCTTC
V gene: TRBV20-1; J gene: TRBJ1-1; clone size: many; D gene: NA; CDR3 protein: CSAPDPGAENTEAFF; CDR3 DNA: TGCAGTGCTCCTGATCCAGGGGCGGAGAACACTGAAGCTTTCTTT
V gene: TRBV11-1; J gene: TRBJ2-2; clone size: many; D gene: NA; CDR3 protein: CASSSAGPHSGELFF; CDR3 DNA: TGTGCCAGCAGCTCGGCCGGGCCCCATTCCGGGGAGCTGTTTTTT
V gene: TRBV18; J gene: TRBJ2-3; clone size: NA; D gene: NA; CDR3 protein: CASSPDSATVGYF; CDR3 DNA: TGTGCCAGCTCACCGGACAGTGCGACGGTGGGGTATTTT